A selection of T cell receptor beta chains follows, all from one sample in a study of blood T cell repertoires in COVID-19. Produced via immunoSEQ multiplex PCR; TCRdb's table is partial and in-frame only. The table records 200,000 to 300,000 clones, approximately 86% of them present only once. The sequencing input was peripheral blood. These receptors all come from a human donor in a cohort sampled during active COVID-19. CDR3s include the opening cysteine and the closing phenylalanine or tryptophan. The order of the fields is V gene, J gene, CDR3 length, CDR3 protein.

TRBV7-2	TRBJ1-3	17	CASSLGVAQGRVNTIYF
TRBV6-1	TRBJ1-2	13	CASSEGGYYGYTF
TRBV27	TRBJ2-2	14	CASSSVTNFGELFF
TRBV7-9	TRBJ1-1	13	CASSLRTDDEAFF
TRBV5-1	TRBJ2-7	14	CASSLLSRSYEQYF
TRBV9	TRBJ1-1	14	CASSAWTGNTEAFF
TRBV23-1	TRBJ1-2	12	CASAPGDRGYTF
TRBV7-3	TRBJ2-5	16	CASSLYGGGTKETQYF
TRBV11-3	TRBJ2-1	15	CASSLGSSVHNEQFF
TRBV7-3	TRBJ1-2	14	CASSPRTGDYGYTF
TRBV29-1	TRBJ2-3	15	CSVEVQGGDTDTQYF
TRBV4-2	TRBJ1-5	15	CASSQDAGEGQPQHF